Below, one T cell receptor beta chain is given with its context. The antigen is not known. TCRdb reanalysed the RT-PCR reads using MiXCR and keeps one entry per CDR3 protein. This table has about 6,400 distinct CDR3 sequences, roughly 84% appearing once. This entry comes from a study of yellow fever vaccine responses in identical twins. V lost 2 bases and J lost 3, with 5 bases in between. The CDR3 extends over 12 amino acids. Study-wide points: Twins' vaccine T cell response reportedly seemed partly convergent, partly personalized.

The sequence derives from a woman under 30 who received the yellow fever vaccine. Source: T cells from blood (PBMCs), unsorted or a sorted subset (not recorded which), taken before or after yellow fever vaccination (not recorded which). This rearrangement joins TRBV12-3 or TRBV12-4 to TRBJ2-7, with no clear D. CDR3 loop: CASSLNVYEQYF. The DNA for the CDR3 is TGTGCCAGCAGTTTAAACGTCTACGAGCAGTACTTC.